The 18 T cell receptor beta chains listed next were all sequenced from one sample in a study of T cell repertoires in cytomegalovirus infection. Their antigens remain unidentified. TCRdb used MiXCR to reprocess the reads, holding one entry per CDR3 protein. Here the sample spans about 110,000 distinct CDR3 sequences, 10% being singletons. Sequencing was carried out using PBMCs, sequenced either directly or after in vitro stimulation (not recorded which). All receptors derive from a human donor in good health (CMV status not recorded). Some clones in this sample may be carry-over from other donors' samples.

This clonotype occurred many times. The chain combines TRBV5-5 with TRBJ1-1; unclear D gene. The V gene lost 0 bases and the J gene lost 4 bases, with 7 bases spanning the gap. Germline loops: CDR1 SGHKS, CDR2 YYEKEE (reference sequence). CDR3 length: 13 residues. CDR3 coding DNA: TGTGCCAGCAGCTTGGGTGCAAGCACTGAAGCTTTCTTT. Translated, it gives CASSLGASTEAFF.

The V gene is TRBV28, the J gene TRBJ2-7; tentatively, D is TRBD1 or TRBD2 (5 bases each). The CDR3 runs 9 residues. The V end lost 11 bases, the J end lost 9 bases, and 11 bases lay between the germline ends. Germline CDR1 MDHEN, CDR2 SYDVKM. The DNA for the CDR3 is TGTGCCTTAACTGGGGGGCAGTACTTC. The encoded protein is CALTGGQYF.

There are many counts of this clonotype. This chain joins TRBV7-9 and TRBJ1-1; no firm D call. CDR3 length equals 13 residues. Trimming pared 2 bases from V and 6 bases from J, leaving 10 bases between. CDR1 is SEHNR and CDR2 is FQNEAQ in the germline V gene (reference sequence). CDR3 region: CASSLSVASEAFF. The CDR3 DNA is TGTGCCAGCAGCTTAAGTGTGGCCTCTGAAGCTTTCTTT.

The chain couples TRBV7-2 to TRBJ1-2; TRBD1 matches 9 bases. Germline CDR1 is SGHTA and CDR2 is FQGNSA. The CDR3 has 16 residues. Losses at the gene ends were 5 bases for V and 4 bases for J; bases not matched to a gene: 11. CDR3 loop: CASSLQSRDRAYGYTF. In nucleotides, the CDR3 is TGTGCCAGCAGCCTGCAGTCCCGGGACAGGGCCTATGGCTACACCTTC.

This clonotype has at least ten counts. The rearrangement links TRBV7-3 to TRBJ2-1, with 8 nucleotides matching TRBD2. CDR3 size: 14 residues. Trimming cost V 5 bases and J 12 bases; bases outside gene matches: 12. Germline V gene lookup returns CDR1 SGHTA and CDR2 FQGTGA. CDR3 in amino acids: CASSPSGGGPWQFF. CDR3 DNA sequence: TGTGCCAGCAGCCCCTCGGGGGGGGGCCCATGGCAGTTCTTC.

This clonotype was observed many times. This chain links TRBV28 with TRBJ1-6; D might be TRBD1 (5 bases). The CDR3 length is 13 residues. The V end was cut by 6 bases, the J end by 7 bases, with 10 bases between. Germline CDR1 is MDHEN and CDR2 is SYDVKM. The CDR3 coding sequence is TGTGCCAGCAGGCCGGGGGTCAATTCACCCCTCCACTTT. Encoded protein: CASRPGVNSPLHF. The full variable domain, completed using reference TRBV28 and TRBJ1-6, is DVKVTQSSRYLVKRTGEKVFLECVQDMDHENMFWYRQDPGLGLRLIYFSYDVKMKEKGDIPEGYSVSREKKERFSLILESASTNQTSMYLCASRPGVNSPLHFGNGTRLTVT.

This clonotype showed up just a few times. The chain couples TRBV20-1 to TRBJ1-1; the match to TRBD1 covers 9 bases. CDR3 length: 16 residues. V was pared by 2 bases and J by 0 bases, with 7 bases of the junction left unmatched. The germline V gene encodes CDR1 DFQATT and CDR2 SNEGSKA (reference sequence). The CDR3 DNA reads TGCAGTGCTAGAAACAGGGGGCGCGGAGTGAACACTGAAGCTTTCTTT. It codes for CSARNRGRGVNTEAFF.

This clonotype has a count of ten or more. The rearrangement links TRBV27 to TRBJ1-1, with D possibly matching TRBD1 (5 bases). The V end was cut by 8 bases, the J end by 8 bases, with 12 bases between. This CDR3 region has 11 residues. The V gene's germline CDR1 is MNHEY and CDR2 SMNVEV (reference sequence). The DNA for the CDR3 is TGTGCCAGCTACAGGCGTGAGGAAGCTTTCTTT. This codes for CASYRREEAFF.

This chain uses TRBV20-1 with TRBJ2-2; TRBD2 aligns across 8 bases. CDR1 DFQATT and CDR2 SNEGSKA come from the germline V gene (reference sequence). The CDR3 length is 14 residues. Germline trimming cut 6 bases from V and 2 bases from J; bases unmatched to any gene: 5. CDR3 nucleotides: TGCAGTGCCCGCAGCGGGGGTAACACCGGGGAGCTGTTTTTT. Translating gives CSARSGGNTGELFF.

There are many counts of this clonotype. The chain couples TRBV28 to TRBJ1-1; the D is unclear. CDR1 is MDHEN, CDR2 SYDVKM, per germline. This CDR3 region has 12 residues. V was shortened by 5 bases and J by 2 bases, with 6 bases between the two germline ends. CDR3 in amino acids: CASSPPNTEAFF. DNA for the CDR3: TGTGCCAGCAGTCCGCCAAACACTGAAGCTTTCTTT. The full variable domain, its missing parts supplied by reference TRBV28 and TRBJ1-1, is DVKVTQSSRYLVKRTGEKVFLECVQDMDHENMFWYRQDPGLGLRLIYFSYDVKMKEKGDIPEGYSVSREKKERFSLILESASTNQTSMYLCASSPPNTEAFFGQGTRLTVV.

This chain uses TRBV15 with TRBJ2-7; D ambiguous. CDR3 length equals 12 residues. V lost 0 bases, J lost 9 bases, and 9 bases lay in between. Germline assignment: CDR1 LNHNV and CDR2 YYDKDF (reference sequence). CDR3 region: CATSRDGMRQYV. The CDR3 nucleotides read TGTGCCACCAGCAGAGATGGTATGAGGCAGTACGTC.

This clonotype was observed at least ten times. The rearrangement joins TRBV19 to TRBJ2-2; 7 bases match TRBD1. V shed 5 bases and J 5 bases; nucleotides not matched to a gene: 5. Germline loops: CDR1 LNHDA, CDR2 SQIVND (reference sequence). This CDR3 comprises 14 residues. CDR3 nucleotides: TGTGCCAGTAGTGTAACAGGGGAGACCGGGGAGCTGTTTTTT. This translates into CASSVTGETGELFF.

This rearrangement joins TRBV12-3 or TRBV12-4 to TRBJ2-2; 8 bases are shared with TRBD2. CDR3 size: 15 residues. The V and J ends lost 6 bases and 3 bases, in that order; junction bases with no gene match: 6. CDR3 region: CASRPGGADTGELFF. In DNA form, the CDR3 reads TGTGCCAGCAGGCCCGGGGGGGCCGACACCGGGGAGCTGTTTTTT.

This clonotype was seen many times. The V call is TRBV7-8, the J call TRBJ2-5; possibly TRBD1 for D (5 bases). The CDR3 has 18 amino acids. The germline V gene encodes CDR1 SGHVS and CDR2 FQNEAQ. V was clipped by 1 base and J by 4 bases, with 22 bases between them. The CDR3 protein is CASSLGRRGRNRIETQYF. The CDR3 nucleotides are TGTGCCAGCAGCTTAGGGCGAAGGGGTCGAAACAGGATAGAGACCCAGTACTTC.

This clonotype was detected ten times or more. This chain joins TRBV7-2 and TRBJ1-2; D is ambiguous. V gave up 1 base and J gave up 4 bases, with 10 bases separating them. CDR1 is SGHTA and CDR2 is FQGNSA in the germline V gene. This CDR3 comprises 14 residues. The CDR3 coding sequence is TGTGCCAGCAGCTTAGACTACGGCCCCTATGGCTACACCTTC. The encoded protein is CASSLDYGPYGYTF.

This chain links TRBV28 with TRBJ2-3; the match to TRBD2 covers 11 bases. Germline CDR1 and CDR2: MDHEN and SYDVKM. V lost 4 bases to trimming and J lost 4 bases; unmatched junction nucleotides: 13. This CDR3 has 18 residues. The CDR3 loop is CASSYPFLLAGEPDTQYF. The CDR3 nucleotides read TGTGCCAGCAGTTACCCATTTTTACTAGCGGGAGAGCCAGATACGCAGTATTTT.

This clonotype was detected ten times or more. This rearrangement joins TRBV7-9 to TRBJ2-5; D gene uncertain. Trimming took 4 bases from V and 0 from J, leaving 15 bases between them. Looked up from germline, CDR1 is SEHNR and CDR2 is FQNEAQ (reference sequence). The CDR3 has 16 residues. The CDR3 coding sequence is TGTGCCAGCAGCTCCCCTCCTTTCGCGAACCAAGAGACCCAGTACTTC. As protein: CASSSPPFANQETQYF.

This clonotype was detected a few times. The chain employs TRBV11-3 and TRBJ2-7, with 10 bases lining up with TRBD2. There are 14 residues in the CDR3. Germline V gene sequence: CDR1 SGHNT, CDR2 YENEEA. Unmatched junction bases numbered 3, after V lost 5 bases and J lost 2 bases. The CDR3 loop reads CASSPSGRAYEQYV. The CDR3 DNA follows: TGTGCCAGCAGCCCGAGCGGGAGGGCCTACGAGCAGTACGTC.